This T cell receptor (beta chain) was identified during a study of shared clonotypes between healthy human individuals. Overall study results and limits: An expected dependence of interdonor clonotype sharing on sequencing depth was noted. In having few donors, the study represented limited genetic and exposure-history diversity.

The study drew its donors from healthy HIV-negative adults without recent acute infections or vaccinations. The donors were all Caucasian adults (living in Nashville, Tennessee). The CDR3 length is 15 residues. The V end lost 6 bases, the J end lost 3 bases, and 17 bases lay between the germline ends. Germline V gives CDR1 MDHEN, CDR2 SYDVKM. TCRdb's copy holds only in-frame clones and misses some; the assay was immunoSEQ multiplex PCR. Of some 1.4 million clones in the sample, roughly 96% were seen once. With respect to this clone: No antigen is known for it.

Sample: naive CD4+ T cells sorted from blood. Subset reported: CD45RA+ positively selected. The sequence was obtained from a man aged 25-45 years in good health. The chain has TRBV28 and TRBJ1-2; maybe TRBD1 (5 bases). As DNA, the CDR3 is TGTGCCAGCAGCCCCCCGCGGGGGGTCGACTATGGCTACACCTTC. Encoded protein: CASSPPRGVDYGYTF.